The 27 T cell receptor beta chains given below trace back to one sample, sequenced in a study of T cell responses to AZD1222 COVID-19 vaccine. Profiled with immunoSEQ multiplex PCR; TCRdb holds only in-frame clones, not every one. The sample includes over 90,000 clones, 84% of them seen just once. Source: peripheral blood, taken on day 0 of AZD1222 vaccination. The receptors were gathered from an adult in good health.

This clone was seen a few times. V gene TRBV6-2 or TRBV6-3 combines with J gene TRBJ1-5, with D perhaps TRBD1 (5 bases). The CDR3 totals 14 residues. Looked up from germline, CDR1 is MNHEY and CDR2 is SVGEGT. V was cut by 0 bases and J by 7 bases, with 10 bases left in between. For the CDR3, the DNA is TGTGCCAGCAGTTACTCTTATAGGGGACAGCCCCAGCATTTT. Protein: CASSYSYRGQPQHF.

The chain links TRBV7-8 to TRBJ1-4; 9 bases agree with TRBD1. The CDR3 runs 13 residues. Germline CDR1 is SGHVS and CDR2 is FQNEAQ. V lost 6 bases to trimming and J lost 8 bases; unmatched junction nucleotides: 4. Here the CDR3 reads CASRRDRVEKLFF. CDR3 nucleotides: TGTGCCAGCAGGAGGGACAGGGTCGAAAAACTGTTTTTT.

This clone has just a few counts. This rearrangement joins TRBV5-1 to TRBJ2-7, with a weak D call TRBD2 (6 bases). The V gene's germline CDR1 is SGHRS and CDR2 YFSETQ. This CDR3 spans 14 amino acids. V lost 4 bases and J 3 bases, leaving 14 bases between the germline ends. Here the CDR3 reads CASSVTTSGYEQYF. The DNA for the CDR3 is TGCGCCAGCAGCGTGACGACTAGTGGCTACGAGCAGTACTTC.

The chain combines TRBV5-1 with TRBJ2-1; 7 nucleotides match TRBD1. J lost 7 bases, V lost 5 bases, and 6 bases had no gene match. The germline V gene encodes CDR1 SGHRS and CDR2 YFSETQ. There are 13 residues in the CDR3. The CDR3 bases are TGCGCCAGCAGAGAAGGGACAGCTAATGAGCAGTTCTTC. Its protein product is CASREGTANEQFF.

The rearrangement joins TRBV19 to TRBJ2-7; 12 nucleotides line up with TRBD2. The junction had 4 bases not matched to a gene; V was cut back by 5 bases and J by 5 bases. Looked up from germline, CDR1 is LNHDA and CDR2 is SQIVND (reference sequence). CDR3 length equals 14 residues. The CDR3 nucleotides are TGTGCCAGTAGTCTGACTAGCGGGAGAGACGAGCAGTACTTC. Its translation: CASSLTSGRDEQYF.

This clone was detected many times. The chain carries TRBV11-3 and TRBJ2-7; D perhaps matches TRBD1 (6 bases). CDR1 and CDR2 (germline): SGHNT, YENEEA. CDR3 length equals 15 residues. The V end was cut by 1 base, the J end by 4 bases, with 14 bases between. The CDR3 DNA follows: TGTGCCAGCAGCTTAGGGGTACAGGGCGGGTACGAGCAGTACTTC. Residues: CASSLGVQGGYEQYF.

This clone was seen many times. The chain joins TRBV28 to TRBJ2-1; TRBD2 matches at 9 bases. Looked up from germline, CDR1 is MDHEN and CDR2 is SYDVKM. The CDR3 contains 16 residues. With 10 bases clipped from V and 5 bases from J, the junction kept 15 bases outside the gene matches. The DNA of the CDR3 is TGTGCCACCCAAGAGAGCGGGAGGCAACACCACAATGAGCAGTTCTTC. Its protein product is CATQESGRQHHNEQFF.

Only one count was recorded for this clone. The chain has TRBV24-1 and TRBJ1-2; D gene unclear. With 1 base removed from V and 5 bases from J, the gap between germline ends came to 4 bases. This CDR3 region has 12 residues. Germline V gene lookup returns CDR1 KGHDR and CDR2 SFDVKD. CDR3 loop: CATSDFKYGYTF. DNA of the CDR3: TGTGCCACCAGTGATTTTAAGTATGGCTACACCTTC.

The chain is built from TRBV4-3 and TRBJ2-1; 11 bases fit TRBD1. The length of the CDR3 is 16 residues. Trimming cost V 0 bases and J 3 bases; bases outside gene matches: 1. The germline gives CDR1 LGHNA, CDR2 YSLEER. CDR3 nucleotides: TGCGCCAGCAGCCAAGATGGGACAGGGGGCTACAATGAGCAGTTCTTC. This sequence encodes CASSQDGTGGYNEQFF.

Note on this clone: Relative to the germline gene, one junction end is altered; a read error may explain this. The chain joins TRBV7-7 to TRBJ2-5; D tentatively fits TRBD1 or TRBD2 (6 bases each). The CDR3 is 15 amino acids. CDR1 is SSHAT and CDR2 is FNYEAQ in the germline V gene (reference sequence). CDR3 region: CASSLGSGAKETQYF. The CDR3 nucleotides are TGTGCTAGCAGCTTAGGGTCGGGGGCGAAAGAGACCCAGTACTTC.

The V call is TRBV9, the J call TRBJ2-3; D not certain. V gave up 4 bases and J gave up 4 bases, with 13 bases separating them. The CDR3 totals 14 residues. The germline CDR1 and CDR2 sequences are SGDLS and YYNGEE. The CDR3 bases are TGTGCCAGCAGCTATAAACAAGTGGCAGATACGCAGTATTTT. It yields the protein CASSYKQVADTQYF.

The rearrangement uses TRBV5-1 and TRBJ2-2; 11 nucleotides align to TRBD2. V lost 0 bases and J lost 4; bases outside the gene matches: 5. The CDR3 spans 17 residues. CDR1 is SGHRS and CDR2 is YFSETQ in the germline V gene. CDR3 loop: CASSLGLAGGITGELFF. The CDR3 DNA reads TGCGCCAGCAGCTTGGGTCTAGCGGGGGGAATCACCGGGGAGCTGTTTTTT.

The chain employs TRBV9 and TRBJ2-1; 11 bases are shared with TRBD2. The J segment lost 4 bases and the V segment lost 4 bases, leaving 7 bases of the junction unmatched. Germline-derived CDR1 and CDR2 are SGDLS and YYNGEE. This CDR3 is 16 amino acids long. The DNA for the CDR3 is TGTGCCAGCAGCCATACTAGCGGGGGATTATACAATGAGCAGTTCTTC. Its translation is CASSHTSGGLYNEQFF.

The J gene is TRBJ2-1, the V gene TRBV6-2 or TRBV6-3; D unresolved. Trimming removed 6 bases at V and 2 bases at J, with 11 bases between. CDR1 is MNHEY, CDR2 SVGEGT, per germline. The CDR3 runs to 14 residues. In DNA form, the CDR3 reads TGTGCCAGCAGCCTGGAACTTGCCTACAATGAGCAGTTCTTC. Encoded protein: CASSLELAYNEQFF.

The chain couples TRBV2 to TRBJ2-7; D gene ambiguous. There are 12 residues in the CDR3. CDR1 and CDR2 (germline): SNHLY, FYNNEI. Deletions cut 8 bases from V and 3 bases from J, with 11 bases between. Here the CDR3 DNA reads TGTGCCAGCTGCGAAATAGGCTACGAGCAGTACGTC. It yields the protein CASCEIGYEQYV.

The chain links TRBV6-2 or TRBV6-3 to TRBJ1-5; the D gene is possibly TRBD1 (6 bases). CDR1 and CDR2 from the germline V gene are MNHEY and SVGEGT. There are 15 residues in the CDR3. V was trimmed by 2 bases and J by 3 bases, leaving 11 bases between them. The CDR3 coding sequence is TGTGCCAGCAGTTACGCCGGACAGAACAATCAGCCCCAGCATTTT. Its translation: CASSYAGQNNQPQHF.

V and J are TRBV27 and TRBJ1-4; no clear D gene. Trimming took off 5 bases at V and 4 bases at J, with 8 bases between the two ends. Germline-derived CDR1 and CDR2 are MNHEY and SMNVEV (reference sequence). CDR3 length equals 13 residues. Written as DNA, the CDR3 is TGTGCCAGCAGTCGGATGAGTAATGAAAAACTGTTTTTT. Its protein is CASSRMSNEKLFF.

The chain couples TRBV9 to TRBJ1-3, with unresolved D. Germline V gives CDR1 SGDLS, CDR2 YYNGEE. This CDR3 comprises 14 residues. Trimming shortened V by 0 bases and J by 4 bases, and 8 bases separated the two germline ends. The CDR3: CASSVATPGNTIYF. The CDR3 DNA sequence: TGTGCCAGCAGCGTAGCTACCCCAGGAAACACCATATATTTT.

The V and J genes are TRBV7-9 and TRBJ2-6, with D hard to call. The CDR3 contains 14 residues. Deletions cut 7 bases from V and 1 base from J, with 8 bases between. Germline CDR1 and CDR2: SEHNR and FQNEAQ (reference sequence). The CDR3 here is CASTPRSGANVLTF. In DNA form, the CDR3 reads TGTGCCAGCACCCCTAGGTCTGGGGCCAACGTCCTGACTTTC.

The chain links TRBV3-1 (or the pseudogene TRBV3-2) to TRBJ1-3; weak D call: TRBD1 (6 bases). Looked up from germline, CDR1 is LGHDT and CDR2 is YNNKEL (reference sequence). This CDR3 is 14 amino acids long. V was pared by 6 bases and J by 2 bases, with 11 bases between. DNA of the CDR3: TGTGCCAGCAGAAGTGGGACACCTGGAAACACCATATATTTT. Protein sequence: CASRSGTPGNTIYF.

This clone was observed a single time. CDR3 protein: CASRYDRGNSPLHF. The CDR3 coding sequence is TGTGCCAGCAGATACGACAGGGGTAATTCACCCCTCCACTTT. The rearrangement links TRBV7-2 to TRBJ1-6; 8 bases are shared with TRBD1. Trimming at V came to 6 bases and at J to 6 bases, leaving 4 bases not matched to a gene. CDR1 and CDR2 from the germline V gene are SGHTA and FQGNSA. The CDR3 is 14 residues long.

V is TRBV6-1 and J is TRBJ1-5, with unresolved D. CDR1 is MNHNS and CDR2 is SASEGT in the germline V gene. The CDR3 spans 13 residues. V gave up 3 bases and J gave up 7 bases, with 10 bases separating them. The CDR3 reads CASSEESNQPQHF. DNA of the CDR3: TGTGCCAGCAGTGAGGAGTCCAACCAGCCCCAGCATTTT.

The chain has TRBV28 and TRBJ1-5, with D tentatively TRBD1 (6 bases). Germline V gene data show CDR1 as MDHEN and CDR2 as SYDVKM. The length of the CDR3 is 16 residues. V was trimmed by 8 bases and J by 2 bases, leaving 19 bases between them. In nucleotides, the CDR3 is TGTGCCAGCCTCCCTGGGGGCGGGGGAGGCAATCAGCCCCAGCATTTT. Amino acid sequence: CASLPGGGGGNQPQHF.

CDR3 DNA sequence: TGTGCCAGCACCCATTCAGGAGGGATCACAGATACGCAGTATTTT. It yields the protein CASTHSGGITDTQYF. The chain is built from TRBV4-2 and TRBJ2-3; D might be TRBD2 (6 bases). CDR1 LGHNA and CDR2 YNFKEQ come from the germline V gene. The CDR3 spans 15 residues. V lost 7 bases, J lost 2 bases, and 16 bases lay in between.

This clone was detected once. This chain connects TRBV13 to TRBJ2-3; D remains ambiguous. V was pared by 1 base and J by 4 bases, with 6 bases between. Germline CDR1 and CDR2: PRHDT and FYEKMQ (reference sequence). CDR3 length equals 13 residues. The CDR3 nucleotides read TGTGCCAGCAGCTTAGTCCCCCCAGATACGCAGTATTTT. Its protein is CASSLVPPDTQYF.

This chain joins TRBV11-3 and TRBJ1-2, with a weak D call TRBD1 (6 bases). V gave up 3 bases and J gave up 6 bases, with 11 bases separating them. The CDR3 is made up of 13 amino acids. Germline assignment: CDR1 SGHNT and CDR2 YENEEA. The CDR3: CASSFHRQDGYTF. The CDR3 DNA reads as TGTGCCAGCAGCTTTCACAGACAGGATGGCTACACCTTC.

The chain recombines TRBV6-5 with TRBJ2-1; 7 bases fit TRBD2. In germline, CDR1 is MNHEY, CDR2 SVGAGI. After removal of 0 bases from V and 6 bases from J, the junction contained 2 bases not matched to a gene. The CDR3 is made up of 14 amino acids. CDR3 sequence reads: CASSYSRLANEQFF. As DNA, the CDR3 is TGTGCCAGCAGTTACTCGAGACTAGCCAATGAGCAGTTCTTC.